This T cell receptor beta chain was found in a study of blood T cell repertoires in COVID-19. Study at large: Sites in the United States, Italy and Spain provided acute and convalescent COVID-19 samples. The cDNA or gDNA used as material had been derived from T cells, B-cell-depleted T cells, or PBMCs.

In the original analysis: Reference gene primer amplification gave estimated nucleated cell counts. The assay was immunoSEQ multiplex PCR, and TCRdb's table has in-frame clones only and misses some. The V and J calls and clone size were taken over from that table, and D and trimming were inferred from the DNA. Here the sample spans 250,000 to 400,000 clones, roughly nine tenths being singletons. Unmatched junction bases numbered 6, after V lost 6 bases and J lost 2 bases. Germline-derived CDR1 and CDR2 are MNHEY and SVGAGI. The CDR3 covers 14 residues. Recruited during active infection, patients (from Seattle) were subsequently followed longitudinally.

The sequence was collected from a woman aged 25-40 years with COVID-19, enrolled during active disease. This chain joins TRBV6-5 and TRBJ2-7; 8 bases align to TRBD2. The sequenced material came from peripheral blood. The CDR3 loop reads CASRRSGATYEQYF. In DNA, the CDR3 is TGTGCCAGCAGACGTAGCGGGGCAACCTACGAGCAGTACTTC.